Detailed here is one TCR beta chain. This specimen belongs to a study of cytomegalovirus exposure and HLA in healthy donors. Samples came from healthy bone marrow donors. The germline V gene has CDR1 SGHDN and CDR2 FVKESK. Trimming cost V 0 bases and J 4 bases; bases outside gene matches: 7. The CDR3 contains 16 residues. PCR was performed using 60 Vbeta and 13 Jbeta primers. Assay used: immunoSEQ multiplex PCR; TCRdb lists only in-frame clones, some missing. This table has around 100,000 clones, 55% to 65% appearing once. The V and J genes are TRBV14 and TRBJ1-2, with 8 nucleotides matching TRBD1. This receptor was identified in a man aged 25 to 40 in good health and CMV-seropositive. The material sequenced was PBMCs. DNA for the CDR3: TGTGCCAGCAGCCAAGAAGCCAGGGGGCCCTTCTATGGCTACACCTTC. Translation gives CASSQEARGPFYGYTF.